The text below deals with one TCR beta chain. The target antigen is unknown. The sample belongs to a study of T-cell memory formation after mild COVID-19. Per germline, CDR1 SEHNR and CDR2 FQNEAQ (reference sequence). J lost 2 bases, V lost 6 bases, and 8 bases had no gene match. This CDR3 spans 15 amino acids. Constant-segment-primed 5'RACE gave TCR alpha and TCR beta cDNA libraries with sample barcodes and UMIs. TCRdb called the 5' RACE reads again in MiXCR, with one record for every CDR3 protein. This sample yields 200,000 to 300,000 distinct CDR3 sequences, of which 16% are seen a single time; approximately 20% belongs to the top ten. Study results and limitations: The CD4+ clones that contracted clustered mainly within CM and EM, and the CD8+ clones concentrated in EMRA.

The sequence came from a man between 18 and 35 years old who had mild COVID-19 (a few samples of this study predate the infection). Cell type and time point are not known. This chain uses TRBV7-9 with TRBJ2-3; 7 nucleotides line up with TRBD2. Input material: PBMCs or a T cell subset sorted from them (not recorded which). The CDR3 spells CASSSAGWVTDTQYF. The CDR3 region has the DNA TGTGCCAGCAGTTCAGCGGGGTGGGTCACAGATACGCAGTATTTT. The full variable domain, in which reference TRBV7-9 and TRBJ2-3 provide the parts outside the CDR3, is DTGVSQNPRHKITKRGQNVTFRCDPISEHNRLYWYRQTLGQGPEFLTYFQNEAQLEKSRLLSDRFSAERPKGSFSTLEIQRTEQGDSAMYLCASSSAGWVTDTQYFGPGTRLTVL.